The 18 T cell receptor beta chains given below trace back to one sample, sequenced in a study of regulatory T cells in long-lasting Graves disease (TCRdb year 2021). The library relied on multiplex PCR. TCRdb shows the sequencer as Illumina HiSeq 4000. CDR3 regions were amplified by Arm-PCR with iRepertoire HTBI primers to construct TCR beta libraries. TCRdb redid the processing of the public reads, applying fastp at Q25 and MiXCR, and retained in-frame beta chains. Each record represents a unique CDR3 protein, reported with the most common genes and DNA among its rows. This sample comprises 700,000 or so distinct CDR3 sequences, 25% to 30% of them detected only once. 40% to 55% of the sample goes to the ten largest clones. The time point label, read with the paper, signifies: persistent/refractory GD, antithyroid drugs over 5 years with positive TRAb. For both TCR sequencing and RNA sequencing, RNA was extracted from PBMCs using TRIzol.

The source material was peripheral blood mononuclear cells (PBMCs), sampled when the disease was refractory, from a patient treated with antithyroid drugs. The origin of the receptors is a female donor with Graves disease.

This clonotype was observed a few times. This sequence joins TRBV29-1 and TRBJ1-2, with D unresolved. The CDR3 sequence is 11 residues long. The germline V and J ends were trimmed by 6 bases and 13 bases, with 18 bases remaining between them. Germline V lookup: CDR1 SQVTM, CDR2 ANQGSEA. The CDR3 DNA reads TGCAGCGTGGAAACCCAGATTTGTTGCACCTTC. Amino acids: CSVETQICCTF.

This clonotype was picked up many times. The CDR3: CASSLDFGTQYF. The CDR3 DNA follows: TGTGCCAGCAGCTTAGACTTCGGGACCCAGTACTTC. The chain is built from TRBV7-3 and TRBJ2-5; D remains ambiguous. The germline V gene has CDR1 SGHTA and CDR2 FQGTGA. V was cut by 2 bases and J by 7 bases, with 8 bases left in between. CDR3 size: 12 residues.

The table lists this clonotype with a few counts. This sequence is one base from a far larger clone and is likely a read error. J is TRBJ1-2 and V is TRBV6-2 or TRBV6-3; D is uncertain. CDR3 length equals 12 residues. The V gene's germline CDR1 is MNHEY and CDR2 SVGEGT. V shed 3 bases and J shed 3 bases, with 5 bases lying between them. The DNA for the CDR3 is TGTGCCAGCAGTTATAAGGACTATGGCTACACCTTC. Its protein product is CASSYKDYGYTF.

The V and J genes are TRBV20-1 and TRBJ1-1; 7 bases agree with TRBD1. CDR3 length: 15 residues. Germline V lookup: CDR1 DFQATT, CDR2 SNEGSKA (reference sequence). J lost 5 bases, V lost 1 base, and 10 bases had no gene match. The CDR3 spells CSARGQGVGWTEAFF. The CDR3 DNA is TGCAGTGCTAGAGGACAGGGAGTAGGGTGGACTGAAGCTTTCTTT.

This chain connects TRBV28 to TRBJ2-7; 12 bases align to TRBD2. This CDR3 has 13 residues. The germline gives CDR1 MDHEN, CDR2 SYDVKM. V dropped 6 bases and J dropped 8; count of bases not matched to a gene: 5. Here the CDR3 DNA reads TGTGCCAGCAGATGGACTAGCGGGAATCAGCAGTACTTC. Amino acid sequence: CASRWTSGNQQYF.

V gene TRBV5-5 combines with J gene TRBJ1-2; 7 nucleotides align to TRBD1. The germline CDR1 and CDR2 sequences are SGHKS and YYEKEE (reference sequence). The CDR3 contains 17 residues. The V gene end was trimmed by 0 bases and the J gene end by 7 bases; junction bases not matched to a gene: 15. The CDR3 region is CASSLVNPRDSRSGYTF. Here the CDR3 DNA reads TGTGCCAGCAGCTTGGTTAACCCCCGGGACAGTAGGTCTGGCTACACCTTC.

This clonotype was detected a few times. This chain links TRBV5-1 with TRBJ1-4; unclear D gene. Trimming shortened V by 3 bases and J by 5 bases, and 17 bases separated the two germline ends. The CDR3 runs to 16 residues. The germline V gene encodes CDR1 SGHRS and CDR2 YFSETQ. The CDR3 loop is CASSSGRSISNEKLFF. CDR3 nucleotide sequence: TGCGCCAGCAGCTCGGGCAGGTCTATTTCAAATGAAAAACTGTTTTTT.

This clonotype has only a few counts. The V and J genes are TRBV3-1 and TRBJ1-2; D ambiguous. V was clipped by 3 bases and J by 0 bases, with 14 bases between them. The CDR3 is made up of 16 amino acids. Germline V gives CDR1 LGHDT, CDR2 YNNKEL (reference sequence). Written as DNA, the CDR3 is TGTGCCAGCAGCCACCTGCAAGGGATCACTAACTATGGCTACACCTTC. Translating it yields CASSHLQGITNYGYTF.

This rearrangement joins TRBV6-2 or TRBV6-3 to TRBJ1-5; tentative D call: TRBD1 (6 bases). Germline V gene data show CDR1 as MNHEY and CDR2 as SVGEGT. The V end was cut by 4 bases, the J end by 0 bases, with 16 bases between. This CDR3 has 17 residues. CDR3 sequence (DNA): TGTGCCAGCAGTTCGGTCCAGACAGGATATAGCAATCAGCCCCAGCATTTT. Translating it yields CASSSVQTGYSNQPQHF.

This clonotype has only a few counts. The V call is TRBV5-6, the J call TRBJ2-7, with 14 bases aligning to TRBD2. Trimming cost V 3 bases and J 9 bases; bases outside gene matches: 5. Germline CDR1 and CDR2: SGHDT and YYEEEE. The CDR3 sequence is 14 residues long. Written as DNA, the CDR3 is TGTGCCAGCAGCTCCGGGACTAGCGGGAGTAGGCAGTACTTC. The encoded protein is CASSSGTSGSRQYF.

The DNA of the CDR3 is TGTGCCAGCAGCTTAGTTACAGGGGGACACTATGGCTACACCTTC. Translating gives CASSLVTGGHYGYTF. This chain links TRBV7-2 with TRBJ1-2, with 8 positions matching TRBD1. The CDR3 extends over 15 amino acids. After removal of 1 base from V and 3 bases from J, the junction contained 4 bases not matched to a gene. Germline lookup yields CDR1 SGHTA and CDR2 FQGNSA.

This clonotype was picked up many times. The chain carries TRBV12-3 or TRBV12-4 and TRBJ1-1, with D perhaps TRBD1 (5 bases). CDR3 length: 13 residues. Trimming stripped 6 bases from V and 6 bases from J, with 14 bases between. The CDR3: CASSSLQGSEAFF. The CDR3 region has the DNA TGTGCCAGCAGCTCTCTCCAGGGCTCTGAAGCTTTCTTT.

The chain links TRBV11-2 to TRBJ2-7; D is undetermined. With 4 bases removed from V and 2 bases from J, the gap between germline ends came to 12 bases. The length of the CDR3 is 14 residues. Germline V gives CDR1 SGHAT, CDR2 FQNNGV. The DNA of the CDR3 is TGTGCCAGCAGCTCCGGACGGAGAACCTACGAGCAGTACTTC. It encodes CASSSGRRTYEQYF.

This clonotype was observed a handful of times. The rearrangement uses TRBV11-2 and TRBJ2-5; maybe TRBD1 (6 bases). Looked up from germline, CDR1 is SGHAT and CDR2 is FQNNGV. The V end lost 4 bases, the J end lost 3 bases, and 9 bases lay between the germline ends. The CDR3 consists of 13 residues. Here the CDR3 reads CASSYDRKETQYF. The CDR3 DNA sequence: TGTGCCAGCAGCTACGACAGGAAAGAGACCCAGTACTTC.

The sample holds a few counts of this clonotype. This chain connects TRBV6-1 to TRBJ1-5, with D unresolved. The length of the CDR3 is 14 residues. V was clipped by 3 bases and J by 5 bases, with 11 bases between them. From germline, CDR1 is MNHNS and CDR2 SASEGT. CDR3 sequence (DNA): TGTGCCAGCAGTGACCAAGTTCGGTATCAGCCCCAGCATTTT. This translates into CASSDQVRYQPQHF.

Regarding this clonotype: This clone may be a read error of a much larger clone one base away. The V call is TRBV12-5, the J call TRBJ1-1, with D possibly matching TRBD1 (5 bases). CDR3 length: 13 residues. From germline, CDR1 is LGHNT and CDR2 FRNRAP. Trimming cost V 3 bases and J 6 bases, with 11 bases left between them. The CDR3 spells CASGLGENAEAFF. Written as DNA, the CDR3 is TGTGCTAGTGGTTTAGGGGAAAACGCTGAAGCTTTCTTT.

This clonotype was observed a handful of times. The rearrangement links TRBV19 to TRBJ1-2; D not certain. The germline gives CDR1 LNHDA, CDR2 SQIVND (reference sequence). The V end lost 7 bases, the J end lost 4 bases, and 22 bases lay between the germline ends. The CDR3 has 16 residues. CDR3: CASNAGVAPSVYGYTF. CDR3 in DNA: TGTGCCAGTAATGCCGGCGTGGCTCCGAGCGTCTATGGCTACACCTTC. The variable domain in full, completed from reference TRBV19 and TRBJ1-2, reads DGGITQSPKYLFRKEGQNVTLSCEQNLNHDAMYWYRQDPGQGLRLIYYSQIVNDFQKGDIAEGYSVSREKKESFPLTVTSAQKNPTAFYLCASNAGVAPSVYGYTFGSGTRLTVV.

This chain joins TRBV19 and TRBJ2-2; D ambiguous. This CDR3 is 14 amino acids long. Trimming stripped 3 bases from V and 4 bases from J, with 9 bases between. CDR1 is LNHDA, CDR2 SQIVND, per germline (reference sequence). This CDR3 is CASSIEDGTGELFF. As DNA, the CDR3 is TGTGCCAGTAGTATCGAGGACGGCACCGGGGAGCTGTTTTTT.